One sample yielded the 12 T cell receptor beta chains listed below, sequenced in a study of vaccination and CD4 T cells after COVID-19. Their recognized antigens are unknown. The Oncomine TCR Beta short-read assay was applied to DNA of cultured CD4+ T cells. TCRdb ran MiXCR on the PCR reads and lists one entry per CDR3 protein. The table includes 20,000 to 25,000 distinct CDR3 sequences, 43% detected once. Described time point: late sampling 161 to 241 days after vaccination in a few convalescent patients. Described treatment: roughly 10-day PBMC culture with coronavirus spike peptide pools or control peptides (ViraFEST assay). The specimen comprised CD4+ T cells from blood, cultured in vitro, sampled about 7 months after SARS-CoV-2 vaccination. The receptors were gathered from a human donor who had recovered from COVID-19.

This rearrangement joins TRBV10-3 to TRBJ2-7, with D uncertain. This CDR3 comprises 12 residues. CDR1 and CDR2 from the germline V gene are ENHRY and SYGVKD. V gave up 6 bases and J gave up 7 bases, with 13 bases separating them. CDR3 bases: TGTGCCATCAGCGCGGATAGTGAGGAGCAGTACTTC. It specifies CAISADSEEQYF.

This clonotype has just a few counts. CDR3 in DNA: TGCGCCAGCAGCCAAGAGGCAAGCGGGGGAACCTACGAGCAGTACTTC. The encoded protein is CASSQEASGGTYEQYF. This chain links TRBV4-1 with TRBJ2-7; 8 bases fit TRBD2. J gave up 2 bases and V 0 bases, and 6 bases lay outside the gene matches. CDR1 is MGHRA and CDR2 is YSYEKL in the germline V gene. This CDR3 has 16 amino acids.

This clonotype was detected a few times. The V call is TRBV15, the J call TRBJ2-2, with 12 bases fitting TRBD2. The CDR3 covers 20 residues. Germline V gene sequence: CDR1 LNHNV, CDR2 YYDKDF (reference sequence). Trimming took 3 bases from V and 5 from J; bases not matched to a gene: 16. CDR3 sequence (DNA): TGTGCCACCAGCAGCGACTTATGGGCTAGCGGGAGGGCCTCTACCGGGGAGCTGTTTTTT. This sequence encodes CATSSDLWASGRASTGELFF.

This clonotype was counted only a few times. CDR3 region: CASKIGGMTYEQYF. The CDR3 DNA sequence: TGTGCCAGCAAGATTGGCGGAATGACCTACGAGCAGTACTTC. The rearrangement links TRBV6-1 to TRBJ2-7; D remains ambiguous. The V gene's germline CDR1 is MNHNS and CDR2 SASEGT. Trimming cost V 7 bases and J 2 bases, with 15 bases left between them. CDR3 length: 14 residues.

The CDR3 reads CAIRSGGDQPQHF. CDR3 sequence (DNA): TGTGCCATCAGATCGGGGGGTGATCAGCCCCAGCATTTT. The chain employs TRBV10-3 and TRBJ1-5, with a possible D match to TRBD1 (5 bases). Trimming shortened V by 6 bases and J by 5 bases, and 11 bases separated the two germline ends. This CDR3 region has 13 residues. Germline assignment: CDR1 ENHRY and CDR2 SYGVKD.

This clonotype has a handful of counts. The chain has TRBV2 and TRBJ1-2; unclear D gene. Trimming removed 3 bases at V and 8 bases at J, with 16 bases between. The germline CDR1 and CDR2 sequences are SNHLY and FYNNEI. This CDR3 spans 14 amino acids. The chain's CDR3 is CASSETRSSVGYTF. As DNA, the CDR3 is TGTGCCAGCAGTGAGACCCGGAGTTCGGTCGGCTACACCTTC.

The chain couples TRBV7-9 to TRBJ1-1; tentatively, D is TRBD1 (5 bases). V lost 7 bases to trimming and J lost 5 bases, with 14 bases between them. This CDR3 comprises 13 residues. Per germline, CDR1 SEHNR and CDR2 FQNEAQ (reference sequence). CDR3 in amino acids: CASIRGLETEAFF. CDR3 nucleotide sequence: TGTGCCAGCATCCGGGGGTTGGAAACTGAAGCTTTCTTT.

CDR3 protein: CASSLVIRDDYGYTF. The CDR3 DNA follows: TGTGCCAGCAGCTTAGTGATCAGGGATGACTATGGCTACACCTTC. The rearrangement uses TRBV7-9 and TRBJ1-2; perhaps TRBD1 as D (5 bases). V was pared by 1 base and J by 3 bases, with 12 bases between. The CDR3 is 15 residues long. Germline V gene sequence: CDR1 SEHNR, CDR2 FQNEAQ (reference sequence).

The V gene is TRBV10-3, the J gene TRBJ2-5; D ambiguous. The ends were cut back, 7 bases at V and 2 bases at J, with 8 bases in the middle. CDR3 size: 12 residues. Looked up from germline, CDR1 is ENHRY and CDR2 is SYGVKD. The CDR3 DNA reads as TGTGCCATCAAAGATTTACAAGAGACCCAGTACTTC. Amino acids: CAIKDLQETQYF.

As for this clonotype: At one of its ends the junction is not consistent with the germline gene, which may arise from a read error. J is TRBJ2-5 and V is TRBV4-2, with 8 positions matching TRBD2. Germline CDR1 reads LGHNA; CDR2 reads YNFKEQ. The length of the CDR3 is 18 residues. The CDR3 loop reads CASSQDSSQRERWETQYF. In nucleotides, the CDR3 is TGTGCCAGCAGCCAAGATTCGAGTCAGCGGGAGAGATGGGAGACCCAGTACTTT.

In its sample, this clonotype was seen a few times. V gene TRBV7-9 combines with J gene TRBJ2-5; D is unresolved. Trimming took 8 bases from V and 2 from J, leaving 9 bases between them. Germline values: CDR1 SEHNR, CDR2 FQNEAQ (reference sequence). The CDR3 covers 12 residues. The DNA for the CDR3 is TGTGCCAGCGGGCAGCTACAAGAGACCCAGTACTTC. Protein: CASGQLQETQYF.

The chain combines TRBV21-1 with TRBJ2-7; TRBD1 is the table's D call and was not checked against the DNA. TRBV21-1 is flagged as a pseudogene. This CDR3 has 14 residues. The CDR3 region has the DNA TGTGCCAGCAGCCTCGACAGGTTGACCTACGAGCAGTACTTC. Its translation is CASSLDRLTYEQYF.